This note documents a single T cell receptor (beta chain) sequence. The data were obtained in a study of control samples from healthy donors and cancer patients. V dropped 5 bases and J dropped 14; count of bases not matched to a gene: 9. The CDR3 contains 14 residues. Germline V gene data show CDR1 as LGHNA and CDR2 as YNFKEQ. Using immunoSEQ multiplex PCR, the repertoire was profiled, and TCRdb retains in-frame clones only, with some absent. The sample includes over 150,000 clones, 90% of them seen just once. The sample consisted of blood. This clonotype was obtained from a woman aged 45-65 years in good health. The gene calls are TRBV4-2 and TRBJ1-6, with 10 bases lining up with TRBD1. CDR3 bases: TGTGCCAGCAGCTTTGGGGACAGGGGAAGAACCCTCCACTTT. This encodes CASSFGDRGRTLHF.